Below are 2 T cell receptor beta chains sequenced from a single sample in a study of T-cell memory formation after mild COVID-19. TCRdb ran MiXCR on the 5' RACE reads and lists one entry per CDR3 protein. The table records over 500,000 distinct CDR3 sequences, around 15% of them present only once. Sequences were obtained from PBMCs or a T cell subset sorted from them (not recorded which). The receptors come from an adult woman who had mild COVID-19 (a few samples of this study predate the infection). Cell type and time point are not known.

The rearrangement joins TRBV3-1 to TRBJ2-1; unclear D gene. Germline V gives CDR1 LGHDT, CDR2 YNNKEL (reference sequence). V lost 1 base and J 5 bases, leaving 15 bases between the germline ends. The CDR3 is 16 residues long. Here the CDR3 DNA reads TGTGCCAGCAGCCAAGCCTTACCCCGTGGGGACAATGAGCAGTTCTTC. Its protein product is CASSQALPRGDNEQFF.

The rearrangement joins TRBV20-1 to TRBJ1-1, with 8 positions matching TRBD1. The CDR3 covers 14 residues. V lost 0 bases to trimming and J lost 6 bases; unmatched junction nucleotides: 6. CDR1 DFQATT and CDR2 SNEGSKA come from the germline V gene (reference sequence). Here the CDR3 reads CSARDMGQEAEAFF. In nucleotides, the CDR3 is TGCAGTGCTAGAGATATGGGACAGGAGGCTGAAGCTTTCTTT.